This paragraph reports one T cell receptor (beta chain). Its cognate antigen has yet to be identified. The CDR3 numbers 17 residues from cysteine through phenylalanine. Only the protein is available. The germline V gene provides CDR1 MNHEY and CDR2 SVGAGI. The sample originates from a study of CD8 T cells in cerebrospinal fluid in Alzheimer's disease (dated by TCRdb to 2019 to 2021). Notes on the research overall: The study assessed CSF T cell clonal expansion with two single-cell approaches: plate-based nested PCR sequencing and droplet-based sequencing. The study examined whether cerebrospinal fluid from healthy elderly individuals and from patients with neurodegenerative disease contained clonally expanded T cells. CSF gene-expression analysis, which included Parkinson's disease patients, covered about 24 samples in total. In the droplet-based CSF analysis comparing patients with controls, there were ten or so healthy controls (around 11,000 cells) and ten or so patients with MCI or Alzheimer's disease (approximately 9,800 cells).

Preparation of the library involved 10x single-cell sequencing. CSF cells were profiled with 10X Genomics single-cell V(D)J and 5' gene-expression libraries. An Illumina NextSeq550 was used to sequence CSF single-cell TCR libraries. On the authors' methods: V(D)J reads were aligned to the vdj-GRCh38 alts ensemble 2.0.0 reference and processed with the Cell Ranger vdj pipeline. Clonotypes were defined as cell barcodes sharing the same set of productive CDR3 nucleotide sequences. To link clonality with transcriptional profiles, clonotype information was added to the Seurat v3.0 gene-expression metadata. CSF cells with more than 1,800 genes, more than 7,500 UMIs or more than 10% mitochondrial reads were excluded. To identify TCRs with known antigen specificity, CDR3-beta sequences were compared against VDJdb. Clone sharing was examined by network analysis using the R package qgraph, in which only TCRs with complete alpha and beta chains were included. The reads underwent TCRdb reprocessing, giving one record for each CDR3 protein sequence and no DNA. It is TCRdb's table, rather than the study itself, that gives the V and J calls and clone size. The table of this sample itemizes 1,400 to 1,500 distinct CDR3 sequences. 19% of the sample is held by the ten biggest clonotypes.

Overall results and qualifications from the work: In pooled data, a highly expanded clone (at least 3% of TCRs) was found in 1 of 10 healthy subjects versus 4 of 6 Alzheimer's patients. Only samples with detectable clones went into the overall clonality comparison: around eleven healthy, 5 MCI, 5 AD, and 6 PD. The EBV-specific clones were neither the most highly expanded clones nor enriched among patients. Finding EBV-specific TCRs in CSF, the authors cautioned, does not establish a causal link between EBV and Alzheimer's disease. In patients with MCI or Alzheimer's disease, the biggest CSF clone accounted for a larger percentage of TCRs than in controls.

Acute infectious disease was absent in all participants, and all participants were in good physical condition. Biomarkers including neurofilament, amyloid-beta and tau were used to confirm neurodegeneration in the patients. For droplet-based sequencing, live CSF cells were sorted with a live/dead marker. CSF was obtained by lumbar puncture, and immune cells were pelleted by centrifugation at 300g. CSF samples were inspected for red blood cells, and any blood-contaminated sample was excluded. CSF cells were cryopreserved by placing the cells in freezing medium, freezing the cells overnight at -80 degrees C, and then storing the cells in liquid nitrogen. Before analysis, CSF samples were kept in storage for less than seven months.

Sequencing was carried out using cerebrospinal fluid. The sequence derives from a human donor with mild cognitive impairment. The chain couples TRBV6-5 to TRBJ2-1; the TCRdb D gene call, TRBD1, has no DNA to confirm it. The CDR3 region: CASSPREWGVMHNEQFF.